This note documents a single T cell receptor beta chain sequence. The sample originates from a study of cytomegalovirus exposure and HLA in healthy donors. The PCR contained 60 Vbeta and 13 Jbeta primers. Method: immunoSEQ multiplex PCR; TCRdb's copy keeps in-frame clones and lacks some. The sample carries 24,000 or so clones, roughly 73% recorded once. Sequencing was done on a sample of PBMCs. The sequence was obtained from a male donor in good health and CMV-seronegative.

CDR3 sequence reads: CASSWSAGENEQFF. The CDR3 DNA is TGTGCCAGCAGCTGGTCAGCGGGAGAGAATGAGCAGTTCTTC. The chain employs TRBV7-2 and TRBJ2-1; 8 bases are shared with TRBD2. V shed 4 bases and J 7 bases; nucleotides not matched to a gene: 6. The CDR3 covers 14 residues. Germline assignment: CDR1 SGHTA and CDR2 FQGNSA. Complete variable domain (other parts from reference TRBV7-2 and TRBJ2-1): GAGVSQSPSNKVTEKGKDVELRCDPISGHTALYWYRQSLGQGLEFLIYFQGNSAPDKSGLPSDRFSAERTGGSVSTLTIQRTQQEDSAVYLCASSWSAGENEQFFGPGTRLTVL.